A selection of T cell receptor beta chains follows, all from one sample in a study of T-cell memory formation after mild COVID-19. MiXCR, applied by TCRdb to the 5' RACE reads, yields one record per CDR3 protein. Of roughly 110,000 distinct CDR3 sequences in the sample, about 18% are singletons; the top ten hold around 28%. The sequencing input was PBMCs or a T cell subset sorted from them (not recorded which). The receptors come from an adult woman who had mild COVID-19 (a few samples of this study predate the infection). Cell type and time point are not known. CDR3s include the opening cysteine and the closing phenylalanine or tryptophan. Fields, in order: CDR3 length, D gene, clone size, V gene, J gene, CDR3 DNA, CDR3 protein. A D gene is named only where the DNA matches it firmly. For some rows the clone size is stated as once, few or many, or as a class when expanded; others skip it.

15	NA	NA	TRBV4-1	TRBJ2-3	TGCGCAAGCAGCCCCGCTGGTGCCGTCACAGATACGCAGTATTTT	CASSPAGAVTDTQYF
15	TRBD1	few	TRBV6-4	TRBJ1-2	TGTGCCAGCAGTCCCACCTCGACAGGGGGCTATGGCTACACCTTC	CASSPTSTGGYGYTF
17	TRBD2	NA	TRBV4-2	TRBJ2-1	TGTGCCAGCAGCAACCAAGCGGGAGGGTCTGCGAGTGATGAGCAGTTCTTC	CASSNQAGGSASDEQFF
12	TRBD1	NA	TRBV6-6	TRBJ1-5	TGTGCCAGCACAACAGGGGACCAGCCCCAGCATTTT	CASTTGDQPQHF
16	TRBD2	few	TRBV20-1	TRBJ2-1	TGCAGTGCTAGCCTAGCGGGAGGGCGGTCCTACAATGAGCAGTTCTTC	CSASLAGGRSYNEQFF
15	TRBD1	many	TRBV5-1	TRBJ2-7	TGCGCCAGCAGCCTAGAGGACAGGATCTCCTACGAGCAGTACTTC	CASSLEDRISYEQYF
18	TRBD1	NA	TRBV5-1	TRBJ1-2	TGCGCCAGCAGCTTGGTGGGACAGCCTTTAGGAGGGAACTATGGCTACACCTTC	CASSLVGQPLGGNYGYTF
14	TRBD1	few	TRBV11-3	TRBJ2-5	TGTGCCAGCAGGGGACAGGGGGGAATAGAGACCCAGTACTTC	CASRGQGGIETQYF
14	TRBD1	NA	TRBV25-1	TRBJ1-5	TGTGCCAGCAGTGATCAGACAGGGCGTCAGCCCCAGCATTTT	CASSDQTGRQPQHF
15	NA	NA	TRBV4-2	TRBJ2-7	TGTGCCAGCAGCCAAGTACAAGGGGCTGCCTACGAGCAGTACTTC	CASSQVQGAAYEQYF
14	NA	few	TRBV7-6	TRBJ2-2	TGTGCCAGCAGCTCGGACGGGGGCACCGGGGAGCTGTTTTTT	CASSSDGGTGELFF
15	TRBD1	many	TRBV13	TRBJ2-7	TGTGCCAGCAGCTCCCGACAGGGGGCTTATAGGGAGCAGTACTTC	CASSSRQGAYREQYF
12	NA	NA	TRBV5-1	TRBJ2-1	TGCGCCAGCAGCATTACACACAATGAGCAGTTCTTC	CASSITHNEQFF
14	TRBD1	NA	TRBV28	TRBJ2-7	TGTGCCAGCAGTCTACTTCAGGGGGCGAGCGAGCAGTACTTC	CASSLLQGASEQYF
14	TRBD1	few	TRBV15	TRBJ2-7	TGTGCCACCAGCAGCCCAGGGGGCGCGTGGGAGCAGTACTTC	CATSSPGGAWEQYF
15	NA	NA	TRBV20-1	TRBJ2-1	TGCAGTGCTAGAGGGCTAGCTATGGCCTACAATGAGCAGTTCTTC	CSARGLAMAYNEQFF
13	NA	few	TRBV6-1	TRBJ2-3	TGTGCCAGCACCCTCGGGGCTTCAGATACGCAGTATTTT	CASTLGASDTQYF
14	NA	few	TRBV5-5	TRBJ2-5	TGTGCCAGCAGCACGGACATCGGTGGAGAGACCCAGTACTTC	CASSTDIGGETQYF
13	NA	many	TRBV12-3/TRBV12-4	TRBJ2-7	TGTGCCAGCAGTTCCGGGGGCTCCTACGAGCAGTACTTC	CASSSGGSYEQYF
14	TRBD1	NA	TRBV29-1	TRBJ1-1	TGCAGCGTCCGAGGGACAGGGGGGAACACTGAAGCTTTCTTT	CSVRGTGGNTEAFF
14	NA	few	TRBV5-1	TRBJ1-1	TGCGCCAGCAGCGACAGGAGTCTTACCACTGAAGCTTTCTTT	CASSDRSLTTEAFF
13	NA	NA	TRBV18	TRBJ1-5	TGTGCCAGCTCTGGGGAGACGTGGAAGCCCCAGCATTTT	CASSGETWKPQHF
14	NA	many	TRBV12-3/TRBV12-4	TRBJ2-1	TGTGCCAGCAGTTTGGTGGGAGTGCGGGATGAGCAGTTCTTC	CASSLVGVRDEQFF
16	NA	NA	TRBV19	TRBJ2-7	TGTGCCAGTAGTATAGAAGCTAGCGAGAGCTCCTACGAGCAGTACTTC	CASSIEASESSYEQYF
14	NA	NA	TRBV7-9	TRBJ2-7	TGTGCCAGCAGCTTAGCCGGGCGGGGCTACGAGCAGTACTTC	CASSLAGRGYEQYF
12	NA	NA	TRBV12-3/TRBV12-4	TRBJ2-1	TGTGCCAGCAGTTGGGCGGACAATGAGCAGTTCTTC	CASSWADNEQFF
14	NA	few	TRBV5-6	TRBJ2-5	TGTGCCAGCAGCTTTAATGGCAAGCAGGAGACCCAGTACTTC	CASSFNGKQETQYF
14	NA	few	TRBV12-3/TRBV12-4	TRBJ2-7	TGTGCCAGCAGTTTAGCGAAGGGTCCCTACGAGCAGTACTTC	CASSLAKGPYEQYF
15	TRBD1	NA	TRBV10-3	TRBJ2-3	TGTGCCATCAGCCGGAACAGGGGGGATTCAGATACGCAGTATTTT	CAISRNRGDSDTQYF
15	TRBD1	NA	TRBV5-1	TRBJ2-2	TGCGCCAGCAGCACCTCGGGACAGGGCGGCGGGGAGCTGTTTTTT	CASSTSGQGGGELFF
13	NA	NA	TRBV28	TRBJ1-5	TGTGCCAGCAGTTACAGGGCTGATCAGCCCCAGCATTTT	CASSYRADQPQHF
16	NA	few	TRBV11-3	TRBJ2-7	TGTGCCAGCAGCATACCCCGCGGGGCGAACTCCTACGAGCAGTACTTC	CASSIPRGANSYEQYF
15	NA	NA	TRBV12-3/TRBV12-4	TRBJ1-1	TGTGCCAGCAGTTTTAGCGGGGCCTTGAACACTGAAGCTTTCTTT	CASSFSGALNTEAFF
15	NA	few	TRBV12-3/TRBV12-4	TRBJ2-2	TGTGCCAGCAGATCCTCTGGCGAGAACACCGGGGAGCTGTTTTTT	CASRSSGENTGELFF
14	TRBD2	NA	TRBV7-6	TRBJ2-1	TGTGCCAGCAGCTTGGGTAGCGGGAGCGGTGAGCAGTTCTTC	CASSLGSGSGEQFF
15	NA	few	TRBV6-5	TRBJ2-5	TGTGCCAGCAGTTATGGCCCAGAGGGAAGCCAGACCCAGTACTTC	CASSYGPEGSQTQYF
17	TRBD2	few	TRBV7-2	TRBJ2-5	TGTGCCAGCAGCGCAGCGGGACTAGCGTTTGTCCAAGAGACCCAGTACTTC	CASSAAGLAFVQETQYF
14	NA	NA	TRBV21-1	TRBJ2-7	TGTGCCAGCAGCAAAGCGGGGGGGTCCTACGAGCAGTACTTC	CASSKAGGSYEQYF
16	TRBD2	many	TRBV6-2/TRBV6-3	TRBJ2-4	TGTGCCAGCAGAAATGCTCCACTAGCGTGGGGAAACATTCAGTACTTC	CASRNAPLAWGNIQYF
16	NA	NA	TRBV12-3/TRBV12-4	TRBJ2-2	TGTGCCAGCAGCCCACTCGGGGGTACGAACACCGGGGAGCTGTTTTTT	CASSPLGGTNTGELFF
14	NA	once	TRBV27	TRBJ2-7	TGTGCCAGCAGCTACTCAGGGGGGGACTACGAGCAGTACTTC	CASSYSGGDYEQYF
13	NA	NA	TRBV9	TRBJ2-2	TGTGCCAGCAGCGGTCCGAACACCGGGGAGCTGTTTTTT	CASSGPNTGELFF
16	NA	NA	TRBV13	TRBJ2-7	TGTGCCAGCAGCCTAGGCTACAGGTCCATCTCCTACGAGCAGTACTTC	CASSLGYRSISYEQYF
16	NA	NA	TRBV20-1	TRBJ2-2	TGCAGTGCTAGAGATGGGGGACTGGGGGACTGGGGGGAGCTGTTTTTT	CSARDGGLGDWGELFF
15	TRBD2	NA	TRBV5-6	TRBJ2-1	TGTGCCAGCAGCCTAGGACTAGCGGTTACTAATGAGCAGTTCTTC	CASSLGLAVTNEQFF
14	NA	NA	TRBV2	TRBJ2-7	TGTGCCAGCAGTGAGGAGGAGATTAACTACGAGCAGTACTTC	CASSEEEINYEQYF